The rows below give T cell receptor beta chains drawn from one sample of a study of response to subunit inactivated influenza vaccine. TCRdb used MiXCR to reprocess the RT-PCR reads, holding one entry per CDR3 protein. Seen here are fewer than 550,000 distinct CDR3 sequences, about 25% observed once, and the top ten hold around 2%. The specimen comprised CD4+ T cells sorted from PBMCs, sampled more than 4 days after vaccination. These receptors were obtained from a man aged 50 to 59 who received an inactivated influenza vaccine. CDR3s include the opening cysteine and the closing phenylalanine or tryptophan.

CSAPQRLAGGPEYF	14	TRBV20-1	TRBJ2-4
CASSPTNYGYTF	12	TRBV5-1	TRBJ1-2
CASSPEDRGRGGYTF	15	TRBV3-1	TRBJ1-2
CASTPSGDMGELFF	14	TRBV12-3/TRBV12-4	TRBJ2-2
CSALPGLTYNEQFF	14	TRBV20-1	TRBJ2-1
CASSWADRGHTEAFF	15	TRBV28	TRBJ1-1
CASSRRTRTDTQYF	14	TRBV6-2/TRBV6-3	TRBJ2-3
CASSVEAGTTGEQYF	15	TRBV9	TRBJ2-7
CASSPRRTGKNTEAFF	16	TRBV18	TRBJ1-1
CASKTGTGGMAGELFF	16	TRBV12-3/TRBV12-4	TRBJ2-2
CASREQVTDTQYF	13	TRBV25-1	TRBJ2-3
CASSLKAVETQYF	13	TRBV2	TRBJ2-5
CASSSRTSVYYEQYF	15	TRBV12-3/TRBV12-4	TRBJ2-7
CASSFGQGGTEAFF	14	TRBV12-3/TRBV12-4	TRBJ1-1
CASSYLQGGGYNEQFF	16	TRBV5-1	TRBJ2-1
CASSPAPGQGYEQYF	15	TRBV7-6	TRBJ2-7
CASSAGRGRYNEQFF	15	TRBV10-2	TRBJ2-1
CASSSVGALRTDTQYF	16	TRBV28	TRBJ2-3
CASSPRRGMGGRTGTGELFF	20	TRBV12-3/TRBV12-4	TRBJ2-2
CASSRGGGTHSYNEQFF	17	TRBV18	TRBJ2-1
CASAYRDWNYNEQFF	15	TRBV5-1	TRBJ2-1
CASSEGWGQGNKQYF	15	TRBV6-1	TRBJ2-7
CSARAGPRGSPLHF	14	TRBV20-1	TRBJ1-6
CAWGSNQPQHF	11	TRBV30	TRBJ1-5